The 21 T cell receptor beta chains below all came from one sample that was sequenced in a study of blood T cell repertoires in COVID-19. TCRdb's copy holds only in-frame clones and misses some; the assay was immunoSEQ multiplex PCR. The sample contains roughly 230,000 clones, 70% to 90% of which appear only once. Sequenced material: PBMCs or T cells enriched from blood (not recorded which). These receptors were collected from a woman between 45 and 60 years old who had been exposed to COVID-19.

Details on this clone: A junction end diverges from the germline sequence, so it may reflect a read error. This rearrangement joins TRBV19 to TRBJ2-5; D tentatively reads TRBD1 or TRBD2 (7 bases each). Germline V gene lookup returns CDR1 LNHDA and CDR2 SQIVND (reference sequence). The CDR3 length is 14 residues. This chain's CDR3 is CASSLDREGKTQYF. The CDR3 nucleotides are TGTGCCAGTAGTCTAGACAGGGAGGGAAAGACCCAGTACTTC.

The V gene is TRBV6-5, the J gene TRBJ2-1, with 7 bases lining up with TRBD2. V was pared by 7 bases and J by 10 bases, with 10 bases of the junction left unmatched. The CDR3 runs 13 residues. Germline CDR1 reads MNHEY; CDR2 reads SVGAGI. The CDR3 DNA reads as TGTGCCAGCACCCCCCCGGTAGCGGGCGAGCAGTTCTTC. It is translated as CASTPPVAGEQFF.

This clone was seen once. The rearrangement uses TRBV30 and TRBJ1-1; TRBD1 might be the D (6 bases). The germline V gene encodes CDR1 GTSNPN and CDR2 SVGIG (reference sequence). Trimming took off 3 bases at V and 0 bases at J, with 20 bases between the two ends. The CDR3 contains 17 residues. CDR3 protein: CAWSPRTASLLNTEAFF. Here the CDR3 DNA reads TGTGCCTGGAGCCCTCGGACAGCCTCTCTTCTGAACACTGAAGCTTTCTTT.

The rearrangement uses TRBV10-2 and TRBJ2-7; TRBD2 agrees at 9 bases. Per the germline V gene, CDR1 is WSHSY and CDR2 is SAAADI. The CDR3 is made up of 15 amino acids. With 7 bases clipped from V and 2 bases from J, the junction kept 9 bases outside the gene matches. The DNA for the CDR3 is TGCGCCAGCACCCTCGAGGTAGCGGGGGCCTACGAGCAGTACTTC. It translates to CASTLEVAGAYEQYF.

This clone occurred a few times. The chain uses TRBV9 and TRBJ2-3, with TRBD2 matching over 9 bases. The germline CDR1 and CDR2 sequences are SGDLS and YYNGEE. This CDR3 has 16 amino acids. Trimming at V came to 0 bases and at J to 4 bases, leaving 6 bases not matched to a gene. CDR3 in amino acids: CASSVVAGGGADTQYF. CDR3 nucleotide sequence: TGTGCCAGCAGCGTAGTTGCGGGCGGGGGGGCAGATACGCAGTATTTT.

The chain couples TRBV5-8 to TRBJ1-1; no clear D. Trimming removed 4 bases at V and 0 bases at J, with 13 bases between. This CDR3 contains 15 residues. Germline CDR1 and CDR2: SGHTS and YDEGEE. CDR3 DNA: TGTGCCAGCAGCCCGGGGTTCTTTATGAACACTGAAGCTTTCTTT. Residues: CASSPGFFMNTEAFF. Variable domain in full (rest from reference TRBV5-8 and TRBJ1-1): EAGVTQSPTHLIKTRGQQATLRCSPISGHTSVYWYQQALGLGLQFLLWYDEGEERNRGNFPPRFSGRQFPNYSSELNVNALELEDSALYLCASSPGFFMNTEAFFGQGTRLTVV.

This sequence joins TRBV29-1 and TRBJ1-2; 8 nucleotides line up with TRBD1. J was trimmed by 1 base and V by 7 bases; bases with no gene match: 11. Germline lookup yields CDR1 SQVTM and CDR2 ANQGSEA. The CDR3 spans 15 residues. CDR3 coding DNA: TGCAGCGCCCCGACAGGGGCCAATAATAACTATGGCTACACCTTC. Translated, it gives CSAPTGANNNYGYTF.

This chain links TRBV5-1 with TRBJ2-1, with TRBD2 as a possible D gene (5 bases). The CDR3 spans 14 residues. Trimming cost V 2 bases and J 6 bases, with 12 bases left between them. The germline gives CDR1 SGHRS, CDR2 YFSETQ. The CDR3, as DNA: TGCGCCAGCAGCTTCCCGGGTCGGGGCAATGAGCAGTTCTTC. Protein product: CASSFPGRGNEQFF.

This clone has just one count. The J gene is TRBJ2-1, the V gene TRBV25-1, with D possibly TRBD2 on 6 matching bases. The CDR3 spans 15 residues. Trimming cost V 7 bases and J 8 bases, with 21 bases left between them. Germline-derived CDR1 and CDR2 are MGHDK and SYGVNS. DNA of the CDR3: TGTGCCAGCACTCCCGGCGGGGACCCGCGGGATGAGCAGTTCTTC. Its translation: CASTPGGDPRDEQFF.

The chain joins TRBV21-1 to TRBJ1-1. TRBV21-1 is tagged as a pseudogene. The CDR3 spans 16 residues. The CDR3 sequence: CASSKRTDTHNTEAFF. In nucleotides, the CDR3 is TGTGCCAGCAGCAAACGCACTGATACGCACAACACTGAAGCTTTCTTT.

The chain has TRBV5-1 and TRBJ2-3; tentatively, D is TRBD1 (6 bases). The V gene's germline CDR1 is SGHRS and CDR2 YFSETQ. This CDR3 is built from 14 residues. Trimming left V 2 bases short and J 2 bases short, with 9 bases between. For the CDR3, the DNA is TGCGCCAGCAGCTTAGGACAGCACACAGATACGCAGTATTTT. Translation gives CASSLGQHTDTQYF.

The rearrangement uses TRBV10-2 and TRBJ1-2, with 7 nucleotides matching TRBD1. V shed 6 bases and J 8 bases; nucleotides not matched to a gene: 9. This CDR3 is built from 13 residues. Germline V CDR1 and CDR2: WSHSY, SAAADI. CDR3 DNA sequence: TGCGCCAGCAGGCCCGGGACAGTGGGAGGCTACACCTTC. Its translation is CASRPGTVGGYTF.

The chain uses TRBV5-4 and TRBJ1-1; D call uncertain. Trimming cost V 0 bases and J 7 bases, with 7 bases left between them. In germline, CDR1 is SGHNT, CDR2 YYREEE (reference sequence). The length of the CDR3 is 12 residues. The CDR3 sequence is CASSLERGEAFF. CDR3 coding DNA: TGTGCCAGCAGCTTGGAGCGGGGTGAAGCTTTCTTT.

The rearrangement uses TRBV10-2 and TRBJ2-7; 7 positions agree with TRBD2. The germline CDR1 and CDR2 sequences are WSHSY and SAAADI. V was pared by 6 bases and J by 6 bases, with 2 bases of the junction left unmatched. The CDR3 consists of 11 residues. This chain's CDR3 is CASSRGVEQYF. CDR3 sequence (DNA): TGCGCCAGCAGCCGGGGGGTCGAGCAGTACTTC.

This clone was counted between two and nine times. CDR3 amino acids: CASKTGRNEQYF. In nucleotides, the CDR3 is TGTGCCAGCAAGACAGGGAGGAACGAGCAGTACTTC. The chain combines TRBV6-5 with TRBJ2-7; D is perhaps TRBD1 (7 bases). Between the trimmed V and J ends, which lost 7 bases and 5 bases, there was a span of 12 bases. The CDR3 runs 12 residues. Germline assignment: CDR1 MNHEY and CDR2 SVGAGI.

The chain combines TRBV6-6 with TRBJ2-7; D may be TRBD1 (6 bases). This CDR3 has 13 residues. Germline loops: CDR1 MNHNY, CDR2 SVGAGI (reference sequence). Trimming pared 0 bases from V and 3 bases from J, leaving 6 bases between. In DNA form, the CDR3 reads TGTGCCAGCAGTTACTCGGACAGCTACGAGCAGTACTTC. Translating gives CASSYSDSYEQYF.

This rearrangement joins TRBV5-1 to TRBJ1-3; 8 bases line up with TRBD1. The ends lost 4 bases at V and 5 bases at J; junction bases unmatched: 8. Germline V lookup: CDR1 SGHRS, CDR2 YFSETQ. The CDR3 covers 15 residues. The CDR3 nucleotides are TGCGCCAGCAGCCCGGTGGACAGGGATCGAAACACCATATATTTT. Translation gives CASSPVDRDRNTIYF.

This chain joins TRBV9 and TRBJ1-1; D is unclear. Germline CDR1 is SGDLS and CDR2 is YYNGEE. Between the trimmed V and J ends, which lost 3 bases and 0 bases, there was a span of 12 bases. The CDR3 is 15 amino acids. The CDR3 reads CASSAGPQLNTEAFF. In DNA, the CDR3 is TGTGCCAGCAGCGCAGGCCCTCAATTGAACACTGAAGCTTTCTTT.

The gene calls are TRBV5-5 and TRBJ1-3, with 10 positions matching TRBD1. Germline CDR1 and CDR2: SGHKS and YYEKEE (reference sequence). Trimming took 2 bases from V and 4 from J; bases not matched to a gene: 3. CDR3 length: 15 amino acids. The chain's CDR3 is CASSLRQGAGNTIYF. CDR3 bases: TGTGCCAGCAGCTTACGACAGGGGGCAGGAAACACCATATATTTT.

A few counts support this clone. The V call is TRBV7-2, the J call TRBJ2-1; TRBD2 matches 7 bases. With V trimmed by 1 base and J by 6 bases, 6 bases remained unmatched. Germline V gene sequence: CDR1 SGHTA, CDR2 FQGNSA. The CDR3 totals 15 residues. CDR3 protein: CASSLGPAGFNEQFF. The DNA for the CDR3 is TGTGCCAGCAGCTTAGGACCAGCGGGGTTCAATGAGCAGTTCTTC.

V usage is TRBV27 and J usage is TRBJ1-5; D is ambiguous. Germline lookup yields CDR1 MNHEY and CDR2 SMNVEV (reference sequence). This CDR3 is 13 amino acids long. V gave up 5 bases and J gave up 7 bases, with 12 bases separating them. In DNA form, the CDR3 reads TGTGCCAGCAGTCCCTTGAGCGGCCAGCCCCAGCATTTT. Protein sequence: CASSPLSGQPQHF.